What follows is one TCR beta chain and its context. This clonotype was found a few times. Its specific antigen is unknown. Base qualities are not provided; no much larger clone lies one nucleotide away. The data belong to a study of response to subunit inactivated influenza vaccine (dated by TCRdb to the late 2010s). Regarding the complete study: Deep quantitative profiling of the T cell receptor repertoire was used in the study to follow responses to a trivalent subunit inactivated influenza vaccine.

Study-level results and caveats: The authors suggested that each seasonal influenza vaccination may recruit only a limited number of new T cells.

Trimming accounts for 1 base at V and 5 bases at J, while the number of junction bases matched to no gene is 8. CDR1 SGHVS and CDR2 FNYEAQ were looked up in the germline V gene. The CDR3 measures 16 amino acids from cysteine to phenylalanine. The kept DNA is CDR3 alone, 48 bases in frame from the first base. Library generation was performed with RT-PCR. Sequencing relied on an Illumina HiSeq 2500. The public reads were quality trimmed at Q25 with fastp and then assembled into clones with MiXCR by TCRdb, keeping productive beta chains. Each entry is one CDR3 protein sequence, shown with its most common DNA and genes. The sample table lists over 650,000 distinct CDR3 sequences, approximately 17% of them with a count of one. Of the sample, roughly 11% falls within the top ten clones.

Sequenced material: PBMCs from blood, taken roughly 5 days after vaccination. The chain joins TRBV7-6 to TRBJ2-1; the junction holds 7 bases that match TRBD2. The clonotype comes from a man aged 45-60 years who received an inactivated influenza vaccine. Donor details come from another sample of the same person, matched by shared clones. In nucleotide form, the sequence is TGTGCCAGCAGCTTAGTTGGTGGGAGGGTCAACAATGAGCAGTTCTTC. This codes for CASSLVGGRVNNEQFF. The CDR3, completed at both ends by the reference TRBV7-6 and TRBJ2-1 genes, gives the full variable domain GAGVSQSPRYKVTKRGQDVALRCDPISGHVSLYWYRQALGQGPEFLTYFNYEAQQDKSGLPNDRFSAERPEGSISTLTIQRTEQRDSAMYRCASSLVGGRVNNEQFFGPGTRLTVL.